This record looks at one TCR beta chain sequence and its context. Time point in this sample: persistent/refractory GD, antithyroid drugs over 5 years with positive TRAb. Generation of the TCR library employed RNA extracted from PBMCs. Combining iRepertoire HTBI primers with Arm-PCR of CDR3 regions, the authors built TCR beta libraries. TCRdb recomputed calls from the multiplex PCR reads with MiXCR, one row per CDR3 protein. Of around 400,000 distinct CDR3 sequences listed, around 20% are singletons. The ends were cut back, 5 bases at V and 5 bases at J, with 18 bases in the middle. CDR3 size: 15 residues. Looked up from germline, CDR1 is MRHNA and CDR2 is SNTAGT. The data stem from a study of regulatory T cells in long-lasting Graves disease. Study-wide context: Persistent Graves' disease required over 5 years of antithyroid drugs and positive TSH receptor antibodies.

This receptor was identified in a female donor with Graves disease. The gene calls are TRBV6-4 and TRBJ2-5; D gene ambiguous. The starting material was peripheral blood mononuclear cells (PBMCs), obtained when the disease was refractory, from a patient treated with antithyroid drugs. In DNA form, the CDR3 reads TGTGCCAGCAGTCCACAGAGAAATTCGCGGGAGACCCAGTACTTC. Translating gives CASSPQRNSRETQYF.